One and the same sample provided the 2 T cell receptor beta chains below, sequenced in a study of T cells in tumors after PD-1 blockade. The protocol was immunoSEQ multiplex PCR, while the TCRdb copy is restricted to in-frame clones and leaves out a portion. This table has under 50,000 clones, roughly 84% appearing once. The sample consisted of PBMCs, taken before anti-PD-1 therapy. The receptors derive from a human donor with advanced basal cell or squamous cell carcinoma (not recorded which).

CDR3 bases: TGTGCCAGCAGCGAAACCGGTGGGGGACAGGGGAATTATCTCGGGGAGCTGTTTTTT. The encoded protein is CASSETGGGQGNYLGELFF. The rearrangement uses TRBV9 and TRBJ2-2; 10 bases match TRBD1. With 3 bases clipped from V and 7 bases from J, the junction kept 18 bases outside the gene matches. This CDR3 comprises 19 residues. The germline V gene has CDR1 SGDLS and CDR2 YYNGEE.

This clone was detected a few times. The chain couples TRBV10-3 to TRBJ1-6; 10 bases agree with TRBD1. V shed 10 bases and J 5 bases; nucleotides not matched to a gene: 2. The germline CDR1 and CDR2 sequences are ENHRY and SYGVKD. This CDR3 has 13 amino acids. The CDR3 DNA reads as TGTGCCAACGGACAGGGGGATAATTCACCCCTCCACTTT. Protein product: CANGQGDNSPLHF.